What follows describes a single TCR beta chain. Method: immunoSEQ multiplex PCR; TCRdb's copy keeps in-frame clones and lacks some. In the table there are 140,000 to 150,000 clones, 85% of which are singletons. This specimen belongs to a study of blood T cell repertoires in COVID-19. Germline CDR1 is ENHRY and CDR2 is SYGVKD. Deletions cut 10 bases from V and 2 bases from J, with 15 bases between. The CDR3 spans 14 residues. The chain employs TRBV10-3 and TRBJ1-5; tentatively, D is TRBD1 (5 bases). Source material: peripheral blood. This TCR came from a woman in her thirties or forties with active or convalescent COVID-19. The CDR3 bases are TGTGCCACCCGATCCCAGGGTGGCAATCAGCCCCAGCATTTT. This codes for CATRSQGGNQPQHF.